This T cell receptor (beta chain) comes out of a study of vaccination effects on CD4 cells after COVID-19. When around ten days of culture had elapsed, CD4+ T cells were isolated. Nobody among the vaccine recipients had prior SARS-CoV-2 infection (nucleocapsid antibodies were negative). As for this clone: Its antigen is currently unknown.

This table comes from immunoSEQ multiplex PCR, and its TCRdb copy is limited to in-frame clones, with some not included. The table lists 40,000 or so clones, approximately 72% of them singletons, with 3% in the top ten. This sequence was found in a human donor who received a COVID-19 vaccine. Specimen: CD4+ T cells from PBMCs cultured without peptide, collected before COVID-19 vaccination.

CDR3 sequence (DNA): TGTGCCACCAGCAGGGGAGGGATCTCCTACAATGAGCAGTTCTTC. This gives the protein CATSRGGISYNEQFF. The V and J genes are TRBV15 and TRBJ2-1, with 7 bases matching TRBD2. This CDR3 is built from 15 residues. The V segment lost 3 bases and the J segment 0 bases; nucleotides outside the gene matches: 2. Germline loops: CDR1 LNHNV, CDR2 YYDKDF (reference sequence).